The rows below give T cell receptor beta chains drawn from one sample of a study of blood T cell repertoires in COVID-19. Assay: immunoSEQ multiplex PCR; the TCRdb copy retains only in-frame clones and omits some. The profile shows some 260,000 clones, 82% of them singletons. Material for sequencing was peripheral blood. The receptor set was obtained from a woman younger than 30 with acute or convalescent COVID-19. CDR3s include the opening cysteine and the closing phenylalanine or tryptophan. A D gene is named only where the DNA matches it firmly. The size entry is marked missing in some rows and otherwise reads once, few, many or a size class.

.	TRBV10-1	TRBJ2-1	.	CASSESGGEQFF	TGCGCCAGCAGTGAGTCCGGGGGTGAGCAGTTCTTC
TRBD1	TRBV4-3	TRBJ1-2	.	CASRDRVDGYTF	TGCGCCAGCAGGGACAGGGTCGATGGCTACACCTTC
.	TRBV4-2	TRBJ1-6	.	CASSQVGENSPLHF	TGTGCCAGCAGCCAAGTCGGGGAGAACTCACCCCTCCACTTT
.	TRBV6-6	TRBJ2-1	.	CASSSLARSSYNEQFF	TGTGCCAGCAGTTCCTTAGCGCGGAGCTCCTACAATGAGCAGTTCTTC
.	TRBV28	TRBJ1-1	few	CASSLVGGSSSNTEAFF	TGTGCCAGCAGTCTAGTGGGAGGCTCAAGTTCGAACACTGAAGCTTTCTTT
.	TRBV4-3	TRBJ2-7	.	CASSQGPGLYEQYF	TGCGCCAGCAGCCAAGGTCCAGGGCTCTACGAGCAGTACTTC
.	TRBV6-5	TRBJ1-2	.	CASSQGRYGYTF	TGTGCCAGCAGTCAGGGGCGCTATGGCTACACCTTC
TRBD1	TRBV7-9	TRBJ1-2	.	CASSEEVRTGINNGYTF	TGTGCCAGCAGCGAAGAGGTCAGGACAGGGATTAATAATGGCTACACCTTC
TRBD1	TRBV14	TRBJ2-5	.	CASSPFRDRGETQYF	TGTGCCAGCAGCCCCTTCCGGGACAGGGGGGAGACCCAGTACTTC
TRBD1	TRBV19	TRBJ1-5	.	CASSAPGQGVGPQHF	TGTGCCAGTAGTGCACCGGGACAGGGGGTAGGACCCCAGCATTTT
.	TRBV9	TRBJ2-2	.	CASSLSPGGGGELFF	TGTGCCAGCAGCCTCTCCCCGGGGGGCGGCGGGGAGCTGTTTTTT
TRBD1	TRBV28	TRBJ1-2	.	CASAGQATNYGYTF	TGTGCCAGCGCTGGACAGGCGACTAACTATGGCTACACCTTC
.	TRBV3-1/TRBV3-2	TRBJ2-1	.	CASSQVVFNEQFF	TGTGCCAGCAGCCAAGTCGTCTTCAATGAGCAGTTCTTC
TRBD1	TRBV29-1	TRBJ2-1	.	CSVAPQGVYNEQFF	TGCAGCGTCGCCCCGCAGGGGGTATACAATGAGCAGTTCTTC
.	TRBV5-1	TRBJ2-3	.	CASSPAGAVTDTQYF	TGCGCCAGCAGCCCCGCGGGGGCGGTCACAGATACGCAGTATTTT
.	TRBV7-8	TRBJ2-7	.	CASSLRLVKIYEQYF	TGTGCCAGCAGCTTAAGACTAGTTAAGATCTACGAGCAGTACTTC
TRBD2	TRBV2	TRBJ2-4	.	CASRRTSGMGGDIQYF	TGTGCCAGCAGAAGGACTAGCGGGATGGGAGGGGACATTCAGTACTTC
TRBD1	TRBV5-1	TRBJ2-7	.	CASSSPRDRESYEQYF	TGCGCCAGCAGCTCTCCCCGGGACAGGGAATCCTACGAGCAGTACTTC
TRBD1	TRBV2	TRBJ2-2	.	CASRETGGAGELFF	TGTGCCAGTAGAGAGACAGGGGGTGCCGGGGAGCTGTTTTTT
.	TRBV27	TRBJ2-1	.	CASSFGRPYNEQFF	TGTGCCAGCAGTTTCGGGAGACCCTACAATGAGCAGTTCTTC
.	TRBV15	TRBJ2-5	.	CATRRPRGLGQETQYF	TGTGCCACCAGGAGACCCAGAGGACTGGGCCAAGAGACCCAGTACTTC
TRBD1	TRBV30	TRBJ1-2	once	CACRTGPGYTF	TGTGCCTGTCGGACAGGGCCCGGCTACACCTTC
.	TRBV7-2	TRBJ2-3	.	CASSLQQGSGDTQYF	TGTGCCAGCAGCTTGCAGCAGGGTTCAGGGGATACGCAGTATTTT
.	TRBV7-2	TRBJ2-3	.	CASSLGWTGDTQYF	TGTGCCAGCAGCTTGGGATGGACTGGGGATACGCAGTATTTT
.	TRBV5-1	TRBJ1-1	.	CASSLATGNTEAFF	TGCGCCAGCAGCTTGGCCACCGGGAACACTGAAGCTTTCTTT
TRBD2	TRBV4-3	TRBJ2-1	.	CASSQRGASGIYNEQFF	TGCGCCAGCAGCCAAAGGGGGGCTAGCGGGATCTACAATGAGCAGTTCTTC
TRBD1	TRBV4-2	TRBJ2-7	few	CASSQGMGQNSYEQYF	TGTGCCAGCAGCCAAGGAATGGGACAGAACTCCTACGAGCAGTACTTC
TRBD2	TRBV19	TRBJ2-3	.	CASSYDYSGSRADTQYF	TGTGCCAGTAGCTATGATTATAGCGGGAGTAGGGCAGATACGCAGTATTTT
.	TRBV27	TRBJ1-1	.	CASSLKGQVFTEAFF	TGTGCCAGCAGTTTAAAGGGACAAGTTTTTACTGAAGCTTTCTTT
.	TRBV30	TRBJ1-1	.	CAWGRGETEAFF	TGTGCCTGGGGGCGGGGGGAAACTGAAGCTTTCTTT
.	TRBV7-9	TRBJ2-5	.	CASSLLGKGETQYF	TGTGCCAGCAGCTTACTAGGGAAGGGGGAGACCCAGTACTTC
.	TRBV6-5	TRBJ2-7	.	CASSLRDNSYEQYF	TGTGCCAGCAGCCTCCGGGACAACTCCTACGAGCAGTACTTC
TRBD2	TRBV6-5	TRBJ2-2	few	CASRKAGGQTGELFF	TGTGCCAGCAGGAAAGCGGGAGGGCAGACCGGGGAGCTGTTTTTT
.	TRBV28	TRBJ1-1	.	CASGAGTIEAFF	TGTGCCAGTGGAGCCGGGACAATAGAAGCTTTCTTT
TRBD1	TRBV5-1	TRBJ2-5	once	CASSGPGTENSYQETQYF	TGCGCCAGCAGCGGACCCGGGACAGAGAACTCTTATCAAGAGACCCAGTACTTC
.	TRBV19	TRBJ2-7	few	CASSITEGPGEQYF	TGTGCCAGTAGTATAACTGAGGGCCCGGGAGAGCAGTACTTC
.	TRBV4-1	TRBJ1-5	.	CASSQSSLGNQPQHF	TGCGCCAGCAGCCAATCCTCGTTAGGCAATCAGCCCCAGCATTTT
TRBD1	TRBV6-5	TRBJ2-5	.	CASSYRDSGGTQYF	TGTGCCAGCAGTTACCGGGACAGTGGGGGGACCCAGTACTTC
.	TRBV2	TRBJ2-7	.	CASSDPGSAYEQYF	TGTGCCAGCAGTGACCCGGGATCCGCCTACGAGCAGTACTTC
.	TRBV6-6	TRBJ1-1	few	CASSYASGQGYFEAFF	TGTGCCAGCAGTTACGCCAGTGGGCAGGGATACTTTGAAGCTTTCTTT
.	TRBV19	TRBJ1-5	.	CASSSAMAGGNQPQHF	TGTGCCAGTAGTTCAGCCATGGCAGGGGGCAATCAGCCCCAGCATTTT
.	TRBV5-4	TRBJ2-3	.	CASSFQGSTDTQYF	TGTGCCAGCAGCTTCCAGGGAAGCACAGATACGCAGTATTTT
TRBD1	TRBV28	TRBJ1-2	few	CASSPDRGAYGYTF	TGTGCCAGCAGCCCGGACAGGGGCGCGTATGGCTACACCTTC
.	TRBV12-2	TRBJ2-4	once	CASRPSGQGAENIQYF	TGTGCAAGTCGCCCCTCAGGACAGGGGGCTGAAAACATTCAGTACTTC
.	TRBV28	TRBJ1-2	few	CASSLFSDGYTF	TGTGCCAGCAGTTTATTCTCGGATGGCTACACCTTC
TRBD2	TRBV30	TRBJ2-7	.	CAWTAPTSGRFYEQYF	TGTGCCTGGACCGCTCCGACTAGCGGGAGATTTTACGAGCAGTACTTC
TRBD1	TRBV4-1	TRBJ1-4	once	CASSQERDSNNEKLFF	TGCGCCAGCAGCCAAGAAAGGGACAGCAATAATGAAAAACTGTTTTTT
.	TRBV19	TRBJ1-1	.	CASAPDKTEAFF	TGTGCCAGCGCGCCGGACAAGACTGAAGCTTTCTTT
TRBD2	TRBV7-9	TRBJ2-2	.	CASSPSGSYTGELFF	TGTGCCAGCAGCCCAAGCGGGAGTTACACCGGGGAGCTGTTTTTT
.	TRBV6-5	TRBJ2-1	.	CASTLRPEYSNEQFF	TGTGCCAGCACCCTAAGGCCCGAGTACAGCAATGAGCAGTTCTTC
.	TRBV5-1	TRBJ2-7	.	CASSLDTPYEQYF	TGCGCCAGCAGCTTGGACACCCCCTACGAGCAGTACTTC
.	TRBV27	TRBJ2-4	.	CASSPPGRGNIQYF	TGTGCCAGCAGTCCCCCTGGAAGGGGCAACATTCAGTACTTC
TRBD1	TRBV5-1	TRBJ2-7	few	CASSLVTGDEQYF	TGCGCCAGCAGCTTGGTGACAGGGGACGAGCAGTACTTC